The sequence of this TCR beta chain was determined in a study of blood T cell repertoires in COVID-19. Overall study: There were acute and convalescent COVID-19 samples, and they came from the United States, Italy and Spain.

This clone turned up a few times. Data came from immunoSEQ multiplex PCR; TCRdb stores just in-frame clones and leaves some out. The sample shows hundreds of thousands of clones, roughly 87% of them seen only once. The CDR3 extends over 16 amino acids. Germline trimming cut 3 bases from V and 4 bases from J; bases unmatched to any gene: 9. The germline V gene encodes CDR1 KGHSH and CDR2 LQKENI. Enrollees, about 18 to 95 years old, lived in 24 US areas. Recovered participants had two consecutive negative NP/OP PCR tests, healthcare professional clearance, or symptom resolution. The V and J genes are TRBV18 and TRBJ2-3, with 8 bases identical to TRBD2. Sequenced: PBMCs or T cells enriched from blood (not recorded which). The sequence was obtained from a woman in her 30s who had recovered from COVID-19. In nucleotides, the CDR3 is TGTGCCAGCTCACCCTCCGGGGCGGGAGGTTCAGATACGCAGTATTTT. Encoded protein: CASSPSGAGGSDTQYF.